This T cell receptor beta chain stems from a study of CD8+CD57+ T cells in acquired aplastic anemia. Study summary: The average for DNA from sorted CD4+ and CD8+ cells was 3 to 4 ug.

To note about this clonotype: The antigen remains unidentified.

Genomic DNA provided the template from which TCR beta VDJ and CDR3 profiles were obtained. TCRdb fed the reads into MiXCR, producing one record per CDR3 protein. The sample holds fewer than 80,000 distinct CDR3 sequences, 70% seen once. V shed 4 bases and J 5 bases; nucleotides not matched to a gene: 7. CDR1 DFQATT and CDR2 SNEGSKA come from the germline V gene (reference sequence). There are 13 residues in the CDR3. Patients who underwent sequencing had shown CD8+CD57+ cell expansion by flow cytometry. Every one of the patients had aplastic anemia (severe, acquired). Study findings and constraints: Patients and controls shared nearly 30 CD8+ CDR3 sequences, which appeared highly expressed in patients and within their immunodominant clones.

The V gene is TRBV20-1, the J gene TRBJ2-5, with TRBD2 identical over 7 bases. The sequencing input was sorted CD4+, CD8+, or CD8+CD57+ T cells (not recorded which) from PBMCs. This receptor was taken from a human donor with aplastic anemia. As DNA, the CDR3 is TGCAGTGCTAAAGGACTAGGTGGGGAGACCCAGTACTTC. This encodes CSAKGLGGETQYF.